A single sample gave rise to the 5 T cell receptor beta chains below, sequenced in a study of cytomegalovirus exposure and HLA in healthy donors (dated by TCRdb to about 2017). Libraries were constructed by the immunoSEQ multiplex PCR assay. For the multiplex PCR, a mixture combining 60 forward primers for TCR Vbeta segments and 13 reverse primers for TCR Jbeta segments was used. In its TCRdb copy, this immuneACCESS table keeps in-frame sequences only and misses some clones. Where compared with another copy, unresolved V genes explain less than half of these, and the others have no known cause. This sample lists 60,000 to 70,000 clones; almost 70% were detected once. The ten largest clonotypes hold around 17% of the sample. Material for sequencing was PBMCs. The receptors were sampled from a man aged 35 to 55 in good health and CMV-seropositive.

The J gene is TRBJ2-1, the V gene TRBV5-1; D may be TRBD2 (6 bases). CDR3 length equals 18 residues. CDR1 is SGHRS, CDR2 YFSETQ, per germline. V gave up 4 bases and J gave up 4 bases, with 24 bases separating them. The CDR3 region has the DNA TGCGCCAGCAGCCCCCAAAGCTCCGGGAGCCCTTCTTACAATGAGCAGTTCTTC. This encodes CASSPQSSGSPSYNEQFF.

The rearrangement uses TRBV10-3 and TRBJ2-2; 8 nucleotides align to TRBD2. V dropped 6 bases and J dropped 6; count of bases not matched to a gene: 3. The CDR3 runs to 13 residues. CDR1 and CDR2 (germline): ENHRY, SYGVKD. The CDR3 DNA sequence: TGTGCCATCAGCGGGAGGGCCCCCGGGGAGCTGTTTTTT. It encodes CAISGRAPGELFF.

V and J are TRBV29-1 and TRBJ2-1; 8 bases map to TRBD2. J gave up 3 bases and V 6 bases, and 7 bases lay outside the gene matches. The CDR3 contains 14 residues. Germline-derived CDR1 and CDR2 are SQVTM and ANQGSEA. CDR3 nucleotide sequence: TGCAGCGTCCGGGGGGGGCGGGACTACAATGAGCAGTTCTTC. This encodes CSVRGGRDYNEQFF.

The CDR3 reads CATSREWGAYNEQFF. As DNA, the CDR3 is TGTGCCACCAGCAGAGAATGGGGGGCCTACAATGAGCAGTTCTTC. The chain links TRBV15 to TRBJ2-1; possibly TRBD2 for D (6 bases). The V gene lost 0 bases and the J gene lost 2 bases, with 8 bases spanning the gap. Germline loops: CDR1 LNHNV, CDR2 YYDKDF (reference sequence). This CDR3 comprises 15 residues.

The chain employs TRBV9 and TRBJ1-1; D might be TRBD1 (5 bases). V lost 5 bases and J 1 base, leaving 15 bases between the germline ends. Germline V CDR1 and CDR2: SGDLS, YYNGEE. There are 15 residues in the CDR3. This CDR3 is CASSEAGGTNTEAFF. CDR3 coding DNA: TGTGCCAGCAGTGAAGCGGGGGGGACGAACACTGAAGCTTTCTTT. Full variable domain (remainder filled in from reference TRBV9 and TRBJ1-1): DSGVTQTPKHLITATGQRVTLRCSPRSGDLSVYWYQQSLDQGLQFLIQYYNGEERAKGNILERFSAQQFPDLHSELNLSSLELGDSALYFCASSEAGGTNTEAFFGQGTRLTVV.